The 27 T cell receptor beta chains reported below all come from one sample, sequenced in a study of Ad26.COV2.S vaccination and SARS-CoV-2 variants. The protocol was immunoSEQ multiplex PCR, while the TCRdb copy is restricted to in-frame clones and leaves out a portion. This table holds about 480,000 clones, approximately 90% found once. Sample treatment: around 19 received Ad26.COV2.S at low or high dose, single or two shots; a few received placebo; per-sample allocation not given. The investigators took samples on day 63 after the first vaccine or placebo injection. Sequenced here: peripheral blood, sampled in a trial of Ad26.COV2.S vaccine versus placebo. These receptor sequences come from a person aged 18-65 years who received the Ad26.COV2.S COVID-19 vaccine or a placebo.

This clone has just a few counts. Other DNA sequences in this specimen translate into the identical CDR3. V gene TRBV6-1 combines with J gene TRBJ1-5; unclear D gene. V was cut by 3 bases and J by 0 bases, with 3 bases left in between. The CDR3 sequence is 13 residues long. Germline lookup yields CDR1 MNHNS and CDR2 SASEGT. CDR3 loop: CASSEVSNQPQHF. CDR3 bases: TGTGCCAGCAGTGAGGTTAGCAATCAGCCCCAGCATTTT.

This chain joins TRBV28 and TRBJ1-1; D gene ambiguous. CDR3 length: 16 residues. Trimming left V 3 bases short and J 0 bases short, with 14 bases between. Germline V gene sequence: CDR1 MDHEN, CDR2 SYDVKM. CDR3 sequence: CASSFIVRSVNTEAFF. CDR3 sequence (DNA): TGTGCCAGCAGTTTTATCGTAAGGTCGGTGAACACTGAAGCTTTCTTT.

The V call is TRBV7-2, the J call TRBJ2-7; 10 bases match TRBD2. The CDR3 loop spans 16 amino acids. V lost 1 base, J lost 2 bases, and 5 bases stayed unmatched. CDR1 and CDR2 (germline): SGHTA, FQGNSA. CDR3 in DNA: TGTGCCAGCAGCTTAGTAGGGACTAGCGCTACCTACGAGCAGTACTTC. Encoded protein: CASSLVGTSATYEQYF.

This chain links TRBV12-3 or TRBV12-4 with TRBJ2-7, with 7 bases aligning to TRBD2. The CDR3 is 13 residues long. Trimming at V came to 8 bases and at J to 3 bases, leaving 7 bases not matched to a gene. The chain's CDR3 is CASGGEGFYEQYF. As DNA, the CDR3 is TGTGCCAGCGGTGGGGAGGGATTCTACGAGCAGTACTTC.

This rearrangement joins TRBV7-2 to TRBJ2-5, with D possibly TRBD1 on 6 matching bases. The CDR3 is 15 residues long. Germline V gene lookup returns CDR1 SGHTA and CDR2 FQGNSA. The ends were cut back, 6 bases at V and 5 bases at J, with 19 bases in the middle. The CDR3 loop is CASSRHWGPGETQYF. The CDR3 DNA follows: TGTGCCAGCAGTCGACATTGGGGGCCGGGTGAGACCCAGTACTTC. Full variable domain (rest looked up from reference TRBV7-2 and TRBJ2-5): GAGVSQSPSNKVTEKGKDVELRCDPISGHTALYWYRQSLGQGLEFLIYFQGNSAPDKSGLPSDRFSAERTGGSVSTLTIQRTQQEDSAVYLCASSRHWGPGETQYFGPGTRLLVL.

The chain carries TRBV7-3 and TRBJ1-2, with 7 bases fitting TRBD1. The CDR3 is 14 residues long. V trimming: 5 bases; J trimming: 6 bases; junction bases outside the gene matches: 9. The V gene's germline CDR1 is SGHTA and CDR2 FQGTGA. CDR3 nucleotide sequence: TGTGCCAGCAGCGACGATCAGGGGGAAAATGGCTACACCTTC. Amino acid sequence: CASSDDQGENGYTF.

V usage is TRBV7-2 and J usage is TRBJ2-6; no clear D gene. The CDR3 is made up of 16 amino acids. V lost 5 bases to trimming and J lost 2 bases, with 13 bases between them. Germline CDR1 is SGHTA and CDR2 is FQGNSA. CDR3 coding DNA: TGTGCCAGCAGCCCCTCCCCTGCTACTGGGGCCAACGTCCTGACTTTC. Protein product: CASSPSPATGANVLTF. The full variable domain, its missing parts supplied by reference TRBV7-2 and TRBJ2-6, is GAGVSQSPSNKVTEKGKDVELRCDPISGHTALYWYRQSLGQGLEFLIYFQGNSAPDKSGLPSDRFSAERTGGSVSTLTIQRTQQEDSAVYLCASSPSPATGANVLTFGAGSRLTVL.

V is TRBV19 and J is TRBJ1-1; unclear D gene. With 6 bases removed from V and 0 bases from J, the gap between germline ends came to 14 bases. The CDR3 length is 15 residues. Germline V gives CDR1 LNHDA, CDR2 SQIVND (reference sequence). Here the CDR3 DNA reads TGTGCCAGTAGGCCCTTCGGGCATATGAACACTGAAGCTTTCTTT. Protein sequence: CASRPFGHMNTEAFF.

The chain carries TRBV19 and TRBJ1-5; tentative D call: TRBD1 (6 bases). The CDR3 covers 16 residues. Trimming removed 5 bases at V and 1 base at J, with 15 bases between. Germline values: CDR1 LNHDA, CDR2 SQIVND (reference sequence). The CDR3 DNA follows: TGTGCCAGTAGTCCAGGGACACGGCCAAGCAATCAGCCCCAGCATTTT. It encodes CASSPGTRPSNQPQHF.

About this clone: The same CDR3 is also encoded by other DNA sequences in this sample. The V and J genes are TRBV3-1 (or the pseudogene TRBV3-2) and TRBJ1-3; D call uncertain. This CDR3 has 13 amino acids. Germline V gene data show CDR1 as LGHDT and CDR2 as YNNKEL (reference sequence). Trimming removed 1 base from V and 2 bases from J, with 3 bases in between. CDR3 protein: CASSQGAGNTIYF. The CDR3 DNA is TGTGCCAGCAGCCAAGGTGCTGGAAACACCATATATTTT.

The V and J genes are TRBV7-9 and TRBJ1-4; D unclear. CDR3 length: 13 residues. Germline V gene lookup returns CDR1 SEHNR and CDR2 FQNEAQ (reference sequence). V was cut by 0 bases and J by 13 bases, with 12 bases left in between. This CDR3 reads CASSLAGSVLLFF. The CDR3 DNA is TGTGCCAGCAGCTTAGCAGGGAGCGTGTTACTGTTTTTT.

The chain carries TRBV5-1 and TRBJ2-3; perhaps TRBD2 as D (6 bases). Per germline, CDR1 SGHRS and CDR2 YFSETQ. The CDR3 runs 14 residues. V shed 6 bases and J shed 0 bases, with 11 bases lying between them. CDR3 sequence: CASNPGGSTDTQYF. For the CDR3, the DNA is TGCGCCAGCAACCCTGGGGGGAGCACAGATACGCAGTATTTT.

The chain uses TRBV7-3 and TRBJ2-1; D unresolved. V lost 0 bases, J lost 5 bases, and 11 bases lay in between. CDR1 SGHTA and CDR2 FQGTGA come from the germline V gene. This CDR3 is 15 amino acids long. The CDR3 nucleotides are TGTGCCAGCAGCTTAACGCGTACACGTCACAATGAGCAGTTCTTC. Protein: CASSLTRTRHNEQFF. The complete variable domain, with remaining parts taken from reference TRBV7-3 and TRBJ2-1, reads GAGVSQTPSNKVTEKGKYVELRCDPISGHTALYWYRQSLGQGPEFLIYFQGTGAADDSGLPNDRFFAVRPEGSVSTLKIQRTERGDSAVYLCASSLTRTRHNEQFFGPGTRLTVL.

The chain uses TRBV5-4 and TRBJ2-1; TRBD2 is a possible D gene (6 bases). V was trimmed by 0 bases and J by 10 bases, leaving 17 bases between them. Looked up from germline, CDR1 is SGHNT and CDR2 is YYREEE (reference sequence). The CDR3 length is 15 residues. CDR3 nucleotides: TGTGCCAGCAGCTTGGAGGGACTTGGGGTTAGCGAGCAGTTCTTC. This encodes CASSLEGLGVSEQFF.

The rearrangement links TRBV27 to TRBJ1-4; D is unresolved. V was shortened by 3 bases and J by 4 bases, with 12 bases between the two germline ends. This CDR3 region has 15 residues. Germline V gene lookup returns CDR1 MNHEY and CDR2 SMNVEV (reference sequence). The CDR3 DNA is TGTGCCAGCAGTTTCGCCGCGGGAGTTAATGAAAAACTGTTTTTT. Amino acids: CASSFAAGVNEKLFF.

The V and J genes are TRBV3-1 (or the pseudogene TRBV3-2) and TRBJ1-4; 9 nucleotides match TRBD1. The CDR3 contains 15 residues. J gave up 4 bases and V 0 bases, and 0 bases lay outside the gene matches. Germline V gene lookup returns CDR1 LGHDT and CDR2 YNNKEL (reference sequence). CDR3 protein: CASSQEGQGNEKLFF. The CDR3 bases are TGTGCCAGCAGCCAAGAGGGACAGGGTAATGAAAAACTGTTTTTT.

The chain combines TRBV11-3 with TRBJ2-5; D not certain. Trimming shortened V by 5 bases and J by 3 bases, and 13 bases separated the two germline ends. CDR3 length: 14 amino acids. The V gene's germline CDR1 is SGHNT and CDR2 YENEEA. The CDR3 nucleotides are TGTGCCAGCAGCGCCGAGGCGGCGGAAGAGACCCAGTACTTC. Translated: CASSAEAAEETQYF.

The chain couples TRBV28 to TRBJ1-2; possible D gene TRBD1, 5 bases. The CDR3 totals 15 residues. Deletions cut 5 bases from V and 8 bases from J, with 21 bases between. Germline loops: CDR1 MDHEN, CDR2 SYDVKM. In DNA, the CDR3 is TGTGCCAGCAGTACACTCCTAGGTGGGGGAACCGGCTACACCTTC. It is translated as CASSTLLGGGTGYTF.

V is TRBV28 and J is TRBJ2-2; the D gene is possibly TRBD1 (6 bases). The germline CDR1 and CDR2 sequences are MDHEN and SYDVKM. Trimming left V 1 base short and J 6 bases short, with 15 bases between. The CDR3 has 16 amino acids. The CDR3 here is CASSLFGQGSAGELFF. Written as DNA, the CDR3 is TGTGCCAGCAGTTTATTTGGTCAGGGGAGCGCCGGGGAGCTGTTTTTT.

J is TRBJ2-7 and V is TRBV5-1; D is possibly TRBD1 (5 bases). Trimming cost V 0 bases and J 2 bases, with 9 bases left between them. The CDR3 sequence is 14 residues long. Germline V gives CDR1 SGHRS, CDR2 YFSETQ. The CDR3 region is CASSLDQGTYEQYF. CDR3 DNA sequence: TGCGCCAGCAGCTTGGACCAGGGAACCTACGAGCAGTACTTC. Based on the CDR3 plus reference TRBV5-1 and TRBJ2-7, the full variable domain is KAGVTQTPRYLIKTRGQQVTLSCSPISGHRSVSWYQQTPGQGLQFLFEYFSETQRNKGNFPGRFSGRQFSNSRSEMNVSTLELGDSALYLCASSLDQGTYEQYFGPGTRLTVT.

The CDR3 region has the DNA TGTGCCAGCTCACAAACCGGACAGGGAGGGTTGGAGACCCAGTACTTC. It specifies CASSQTGQGGLETQYF. The chain joins TRBV18 to TRBJ2-5; D may be TRBD1 (8 bases). This CDR3 contains 16 residues. V was shortened by 4 bases and J by 5 bases, with 20 bases between the two germline ends. Germline lookup yields CDR1 KGHSH and CDR2 LQKENI. Together with reference TRBV18 and TRBJ2-5, the CDR3 gives the full variable domain: NAGVMQNPRHLVRRRGQEARLRCSPMKGHSHVYWYRQLPEEGLKFMVYLQKENIIDESGMPKERFSAEFPKEGPSILRIQQVVRGDSAAYFCASSQTGQGGLETQYFGPGTRLLVL.

This clone was seen only a few times. The chain is built from TRBV7-9 and TRBJ2-7; D tentatively fits TRBD1 or TRBD2 (5 bases each). The CDR3 loop spans 13 amino acids. V was pared by 4 bases and J by 4 bases, with 11 bases between. Germline CDR1 and CDR2: SEHNR and FQNEAQ (reference sequence). The CDR3 nucleotides are TGTGCCAGCAGCTCTTTGGGGGTATACGAGCAGTACTTC. This encodes CASSSLGVYEQYF.

This clone turned up a few times. This chain uses TRBV28 with TRBJ2-7; either TRBD1 or TRBD2 may fit D (5 bases each). Trimming left V 6 bases short and J 0 bases short, with 9 bases between. From germline, CDR1 is MDHEN and CDR2 SYDVKM. The CDR3 is 13 residues long. The CDR3 protein is CASSDGTSYEQYF. CDR3 DNA: TGTGCCAGCAGCGATGGGACCTCCTACGAGCAGTACTTC.

The chain links TRBV28 to TRBJ1-3; a weak D match, TRBD1 (6 bases). This CDR3 contains 16 residues. Germline V gene data show CDR1 as MDHEN and CDR2 as SYDVKM. Trimming took off 5 bases at V and 0 bases at J, with 14 bases between the two ends. The CDR3 protein is CASSTVTGPSGNTIYF. The CDR3 region has the DNA TGTGCCAGCAGTACTGTGACAGGTCCCTCTGGAAACACCATATATTTT.

The chain is built from TRBV2 and TRBJ2-7; D unclear. Per germline, CDR1 SNHLY and CDR2 FYNNEI. The CDR3 spans 12 residues. The ends were cut back, 0 bases at V and 5 bases at J, with 5 bases in the middle. The DNA of the CDR3 is TGTGCCAGCAGTGAAGCTTCGGACGAGCAGTACTTC. This translates into CASSEASDEQYF.

The count of this clone is one. V usage is TRBV30 and J usage is TRBJ2-7; tentative D call: TRBD2 (5 bases). Germline V CDR1 and CDR2: GTSNPN, SVGIG (reference sequence). The length of the CDR3 is 12 residues. V lost 2 bases and J 2 bases, leaving 7 bases between the germline ends. For the CDR3, the DNA is TGTGCCTGGAGTAAGGGAGCCTACGAGCAGTACTTC. Translated: CAWSKGAYEQYF.

As to this clone: No DNA is shown, since the ends of the CDR3 on it are uncertain; the CDR3 is the one TCRdb lists. J is TRBJ2-7 and V is TRBV30; no DNA check was done on the table's D call, TRBD2. Germline V gene lookup returns CDR1 GTSNPN and CDR2 SVGIG (reference sequence). The CDR3 is made up of 11 amino acids, end residues included. CDR3 protein: CAWSVGGGSWF.